What follows is one T cell receptor beta chain and its context. Its matching antigen is unknown. These data originate in a study of beta chain features in type 1 diabetes. General study findings and limits: Although PCR might favor shorter templates, it would do so equally in patients and controls. In these data, an HLA type influence on TCRB rearrangement remained unresolved.

The V gene end was trimmed by 6 bases and the J gene end by 5 bases; junction bases not matched to a gene: 5. This CDR3 is 12 amino acids long. Germline-derived CDR1 and CDR2 are SQVTM and ANQGSEA. The isolated RNA, all of it, was reverse transcribed, so expressed TCRB transcripts were what got sequenced. The table came from immunoSEQ multiplex PCR; TCRdb's copy has only in-frame clones and leaves some out. The sample holds about 360,000 clones, roughly an eighth seen once. It was via CD45RO/CCR7/CD25/CD127/CD95/CD27 that CD4+ naive, central memory, regulatory and stem cell-like memory cells were sorted.

This clonotype was obtained from a man in his late teens or twenties in good health. Sequenced: naive CD4+ T cells from blood. The chain couples TRBV29-1 to TRBJ2-3; TRBD1 matches 7 bases. The CDR3 is CSVSQGEDTQYF. As DNA, the CDR3 is TGCAGCGTGAGCCAGGGGGAAGATACGCAGTATTTT.